This T cell receptor (beta chain) came from a study of shared clonotypes between healthy human individuals. Study outcomes and limitations: The generation probabilities recorded for non-shared clonotypes fell below those of clonotypes shared by all four donors.

The germline V gene encodes CDR1 LNHDA and CDR2 SQIVND (reference sequence). The CDR3 has 13 residues. Trimming took off 3 bases at V and 7 bases at J, with 9 bases between the two ends. Points on this clone: Its target is not known.

Assay used: immunoSEQ multiplex PCR; TCRdb lists only in-frame clones, some missing. The sample has 2 million to 2.5 million clones; more than 85% are singletons. The sample comprised naive CD4+ T cells from PBMCs. As for subset: CD45RA+ positively selected. This receptor was identified in a man younger than 30 in good health. Some clones in this sample may be carry-over from other donors' samples. The chain carries TRBV19 and TRBJ2-2; the D is unclear. The CDR3 spells CASSIMSGGELFF. CDR3 coding DNA: TGTGCCAGTAGTATCATGTCGGGCGGGGAGCTGTTTTTT.